These 14 T cell receptor beta chains originate from one sample sequenced in a study of blood T cell repertoires in COVID-19. Assay used: immunoSEQ multiplex PCR; TCRdb lists only in-frame clones, some missing. Seen here are some 93,000 clones, 85% observed once, and the top ten hold under 4.5%. The sequenced sample consisted of peripheral blood. These receptors originate from a man aged 55-75 years with acute or convalescent COVID-19.

The chain has TRBV18 and TRBJ2-5; 8 bases align to TRBD1. CDR3 length equals 15 residues. The junction had 5 bases not matched to a gene; V was cut back by 0 bases and J by 5 bases. Germline V gives CDR1 KGHSH, CDR2 LQKENI. This chain's CDR3 is CASSPPGRGRETQYF. CDR3 nucleotides: TGTGCCAGCTCACCACCGGGCAGGGGGCGTGAGACCCAGTACTTC.

CDR3 sequence (DNA): TGCGCCAGCAGCTCCTTAATATCCAATGAGCAGTTCTTC. It yields the protein CASSSLISNEQFF. V usage is TRBV5-1 and J usage is TRBJ2-1; D not resolved. V lost 3 bases, J lost 6 bases, and 10 bases lay in between. CDR1 SGHRS and CDR2 YFSETQ come from the germline V gene. This CDR3 is built from 13 residues.

This clone was seen only once. CDR3 in amino acids: CASSPSAGGYNEQFF. In DNA, the CDR3 is TGTGCCAGCAGTCCGTCCGCGGGGGGGTACAATGAGCAGTTCTTC. This chain uses TRBV11-2 with TRBJ2-1; the match to TRBD2 covers 9 bases. The ends lost 6 bases at V and 4 bases at J; junction bases unmatched: 7. The CDR3 loop spans 15 amino acids. From germline, CDR1 is SGHAT and CDR2 FQNNGV. Drawing the rest from reference TRBV11-2 and TRBJ2-1, the complete variable domain is EAGVAQSPRYKIIEKRQSVAFWCNPISGHATLYWYQQILGQGPKLLIQFQNNGVVDDSQLPKDRFSAERLKGVDSTLKIQPAKLEDSAVYLCASSPSAGGYNEQFFGPGTRLTVL.

This chain connects TRBV5-4 to TRBJ2-3; 7 bases match TRBD1. The length of the CDR3 is 14 residues. After removal of 6 bases from V and 2 bases from J, the junction contained 6 bases not matched to a gene. Germline V gene sequence: CDR1 SGHNT, CDR2 YYREEE (reference sequence). The DNA of the CDR3 is TGTGCCAGCACCCCCGGGACAGACACAGATACGCAGTATTTT. It codes for CASTPGTDTDTQYF. Drawing the rest from reference TRBV5-4 and TRBJ2-3, the complete variable domain is ETGVTQSPTHLIKTRGQQVTLRCSSQSGHNTVSWYQQALGQGPQFIFQYYREEENGRGNFPPRFSGLQFPNYSSELNVNALELDDSALYLCASTPGTDTDTQYFGPGTRLTVL.

This clone was observed many times. The V gene is TRBV7-2, the J gene TRBJ1-5, with TRBD1 as a possible D gene (5 bases). Germline V gene data show CDR1 as SGHTA and CDR2 as FQGNSA. V was pared by 1 base and J by 7 bases, with 14 bases between. The CDR3 is 15 residues long. CDR3 sequence (DNA): TGTGCCAGCAGCTTAGGGTGGGGCCACAACCAGCCCCAGCATTTT. It is translated as CASSLGWGHNQPQHF.

The chain is built from TRBV9 and TRBJ2-3, with 7 bases that match TRBD1. Germline V CDR1 and CDR2: SGDLS, YYNGEE. This CDR3 has 15 amino acids. The V segment lost 2 bases and the J segment 2 bases; nucleotides outside the gene matches: 5. DNA for the CDR3: TGTGCCAGCAGCGTTAAAGGGGGCTTCACAGATACGCAGTATTTT. The encoded protein is CASSVKGGFTDTQYF.

The chain combines TRBV29-1 with TRBJ1-2; 7 bases map to TRBD1. The CDR3 contains 12 residues. The junction had 3 bases not matched to a gene; V was cut back by 4 bases and J by 4 bases. The V gene's germline CDR1 is SQVTM and CDR2 ANQGSEA. Here the CDR3 reads CSVAAGGYGYTF. The DNA for the CDR3 is TGCAGCGTTGCGGCAGGGGGCTATGGCTACACCTTC.

This chain connects TRBV3-1 (or the pseudogene TRBV3-2) to TRBJ2-1, with 10 nucleotides matching TRBD2. CDR3 size: 16 residues. V lost 2 bases and J lost 7; bases outside the gene matches: 8. Per the germline V gene, CDR1 is LGHDT and CDR2 is YNNKEL (reference sequence). The CDR3 coding sequence is TGTGCCAGCAGCCAACTTTGGCTAGCGGGGGAAAATGAGCAGTTCTTC. It specifies CASSQLWLAGENEQFF.

This clone showed up just once. J is TRBJ2-7 and V is TRBV6-5; TRBD1 is a possible D gene (6 bases). The V end lost 6 bases, the J end lost 10 bases, and 13 bases lay between the germline ends. CDR1 and CDR2 (germline): MNHEY, SVGAGI. This CDR3 has 11 residues. Here the CDR3 DNA reads TGTGCCAGCAGCCCCAAGGACAGTCAGTACTTC. Residues: CASSPKDSQYF.

This chain joins TRBV27 and TRBJ1-5, with TRBD1 as a possible D gene (5 bases). Germline loops: CDR1 MNHEY, CDR2 SMNVEV (reference sequence). Trimming stripped 0 bases from V and 9 bases from J, with 12 bases between. This CDR3 region has 14 residues. The chain's CDR3 is CASSLSGVVRPQHF. DNA for the CDR3: TGTGCCAGCAGTTTATCAGGGGTCGTGCGGCCCCAGCATTTT.

V is TRBV4-2 and J is TRBJ2-1; TRBD1 is a possible D gene (6 bases). V gave up 1 base and J gave up 0 bases, with 10 bases separating them. Germline-derived CDR1 and CDR2 are LGHNA and YNFKEQ. The CDR3 contains 16 residues. The DNA of the CDR3 is TGTGCCAGCAGCCAAGGGGAAGGGGGCTCCTACAATGAGCAGTTCTTC. This codes for CASSQGEGGSYNEQFF.

The chain joins TRBV2 to TRBJ2-1, with D possibly TRBD1 on 6 matching bases. Trimming removed 2 bases from V and 1 base from J, with 9 bases in between. Germline assignment: CDR1 SNHLY and CDR2 FYNNEI. CDR3 size: 15 residues. The CDR3 coding sequence is TGTGCCAGCAGTGAAACAGGGTTATCCTACAATGAGCAGTTCTTC. This translates into CASSETGLSYNEQFF.

The V call is TRBV6-5, the J call TRBJ2-1; TRBD1 agrees at 11 bases. The CDR3 consists of 14 residues. V was pared by 6 bases and J by 7 bases, with 5 bases of the junction left unmatched. The germline CDR1 and CDR2 sequences are MNHEY and SVGAGI. CDR3 region: CASSSGQGGNEQFF. In DNA form, the CDR3 reads TGTGCCAGCAGCTCGGGACAGGGGGGTAATGAGCAGTTCTTC.

The rearrangement joins TRBV6-6 to TRBJ2-7; possibly TRBD2 for D (5 bases). The germline V gene encodes CDR1 MNHNY and CDR2 SVGAGI (reference sequence). CDR3 length: 13 amino acids. Between the trimmed V and J ends, which lost 6 bases and 2 bases, there was a span of 11 bases. CDR3 protein: CASRPLGTYEQYF. Written as DNA, the CDR3 is TGTGCCAGCAGGCCACTAGGCACCTACGAGCAGTACTTC.